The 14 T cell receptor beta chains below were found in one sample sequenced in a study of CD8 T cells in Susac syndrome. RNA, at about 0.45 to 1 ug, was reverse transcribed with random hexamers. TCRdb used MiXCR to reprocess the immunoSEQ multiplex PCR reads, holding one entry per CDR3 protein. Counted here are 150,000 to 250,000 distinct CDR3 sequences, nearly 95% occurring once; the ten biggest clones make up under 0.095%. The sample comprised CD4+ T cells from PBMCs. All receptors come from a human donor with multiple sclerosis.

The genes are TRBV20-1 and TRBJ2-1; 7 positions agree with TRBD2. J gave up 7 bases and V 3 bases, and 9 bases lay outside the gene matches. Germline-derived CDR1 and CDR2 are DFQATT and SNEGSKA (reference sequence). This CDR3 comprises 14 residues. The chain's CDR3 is CSASGLAEGNEQFF. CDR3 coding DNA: TGCAGTGCTAGTGGGCTAGCGGAGGGGAATGAGCAGTTCTTC.

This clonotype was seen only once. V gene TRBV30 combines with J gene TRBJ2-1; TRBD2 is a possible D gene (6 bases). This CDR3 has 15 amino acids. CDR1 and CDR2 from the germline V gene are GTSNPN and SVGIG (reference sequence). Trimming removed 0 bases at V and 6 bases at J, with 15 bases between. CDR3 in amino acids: CAWSVRGTLGNEQFF. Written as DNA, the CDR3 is TGTGCCTGGAGTGTACGGGGGACTCTAGGCAATGAGCAGTTCTTC.

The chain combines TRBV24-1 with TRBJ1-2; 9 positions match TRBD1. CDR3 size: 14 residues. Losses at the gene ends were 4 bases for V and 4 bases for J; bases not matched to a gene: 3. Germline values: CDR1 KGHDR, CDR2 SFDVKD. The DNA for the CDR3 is TGTGCCACCAGTGAGGACAGGGGTGGCTATGGCTACACCTTC. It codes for CATSEDRGGYGYTF.

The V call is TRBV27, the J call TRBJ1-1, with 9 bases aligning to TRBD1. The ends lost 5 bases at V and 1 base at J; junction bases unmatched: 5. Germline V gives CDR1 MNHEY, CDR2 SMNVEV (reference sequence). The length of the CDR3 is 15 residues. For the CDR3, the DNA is TGTGCCAGCAGTGCCCTGGGACAGGGGAACACTGAAGCTTTCTTT. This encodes CASSALGQGNTEAFF.

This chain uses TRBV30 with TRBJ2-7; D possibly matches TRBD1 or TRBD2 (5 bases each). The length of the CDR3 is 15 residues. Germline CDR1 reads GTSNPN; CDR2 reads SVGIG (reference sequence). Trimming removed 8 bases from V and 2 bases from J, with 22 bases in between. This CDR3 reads CASRGTGTRTYEQYF. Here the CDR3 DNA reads TGTGCCAGCCGAGGAACGGGGACCAGGACCTACGAGCAGTACTTC.

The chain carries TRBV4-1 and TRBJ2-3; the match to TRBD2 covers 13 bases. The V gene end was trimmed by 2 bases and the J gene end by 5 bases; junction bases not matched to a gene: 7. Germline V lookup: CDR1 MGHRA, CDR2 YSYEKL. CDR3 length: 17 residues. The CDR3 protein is CASSQPTSGRALDTQYF. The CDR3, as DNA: TGCGCCAGCAGCCAACCCACTAGCGGGAGGGCCTTAGATACGCAGTATTTT.

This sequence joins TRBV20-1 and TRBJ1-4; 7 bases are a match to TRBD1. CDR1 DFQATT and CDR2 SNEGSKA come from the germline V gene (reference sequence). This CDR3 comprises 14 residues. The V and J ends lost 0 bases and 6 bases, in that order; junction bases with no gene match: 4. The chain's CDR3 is CSARDRGGDEKLFF. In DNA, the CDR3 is TGCAGTGCTAGAGATCGAGGGGGCGATGAAAAACTGTTTTTT.

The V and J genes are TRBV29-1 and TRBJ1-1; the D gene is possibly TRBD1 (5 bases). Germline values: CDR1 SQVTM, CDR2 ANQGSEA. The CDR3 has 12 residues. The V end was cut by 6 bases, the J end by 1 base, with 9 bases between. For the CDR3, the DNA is TGCAGCGTCAGCGACAGGAACACTGAAGCTTTCTTT. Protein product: CSVSDRNTEAFF.

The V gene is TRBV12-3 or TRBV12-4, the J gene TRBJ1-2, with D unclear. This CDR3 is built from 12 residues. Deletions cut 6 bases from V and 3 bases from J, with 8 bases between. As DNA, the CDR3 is TGTGCCAGCAGCTCCCGCGACTATGGCTACACCTTC. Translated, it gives CASSSRDYGYTF.

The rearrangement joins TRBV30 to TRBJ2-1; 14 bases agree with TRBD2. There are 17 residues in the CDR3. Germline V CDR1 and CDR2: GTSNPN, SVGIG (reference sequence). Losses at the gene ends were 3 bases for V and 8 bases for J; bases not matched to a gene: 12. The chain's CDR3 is CAWSATWTSGGIDEQFF. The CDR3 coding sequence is TGTGCCTGGAGCGCAACATGGACTAGCGGGGGGATCGATGAGCAGTTCTTC.

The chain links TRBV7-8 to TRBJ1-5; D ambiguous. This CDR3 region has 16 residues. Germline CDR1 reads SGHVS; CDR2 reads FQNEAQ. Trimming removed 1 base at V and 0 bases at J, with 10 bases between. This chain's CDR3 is CASSLEQLYSNQPQHF. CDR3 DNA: TGTGCCAGCAGCTTAGAACAGCTTTATAGCAATCAGCCCCAGCATTTT.

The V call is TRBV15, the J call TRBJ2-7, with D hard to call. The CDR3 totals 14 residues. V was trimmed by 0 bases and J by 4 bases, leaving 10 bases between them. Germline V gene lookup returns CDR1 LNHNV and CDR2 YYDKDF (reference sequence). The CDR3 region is CATSREGFRYEQYF. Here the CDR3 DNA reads TGTGCCACCAGCAGAGAGGGGTTTAGGTACGAGCAGTACTTC.

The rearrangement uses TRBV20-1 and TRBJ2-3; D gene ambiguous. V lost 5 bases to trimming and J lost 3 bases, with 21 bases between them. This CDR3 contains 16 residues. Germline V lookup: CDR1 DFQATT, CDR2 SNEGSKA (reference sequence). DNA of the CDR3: TGCAGTGCTGGACCTGTTTCCCTTGTTTATACAGATACGCAGTATTTT. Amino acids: CSAGPVSLVYTDTQYF.

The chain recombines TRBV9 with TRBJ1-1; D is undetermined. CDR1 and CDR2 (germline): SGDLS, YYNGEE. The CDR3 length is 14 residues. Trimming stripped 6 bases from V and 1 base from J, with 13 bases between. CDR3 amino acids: CASNLLDPNTEAFF. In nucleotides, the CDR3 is TGTGCCAGCAACCTTTTGGACCCGAACACTGAAGCTTTCTTT. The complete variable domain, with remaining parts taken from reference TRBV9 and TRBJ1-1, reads DSGVTQTPKHLITATGQRVTLRCSPRSGDLSVYWYQQSLDQGLQFLIQYYNGEERAKGNILERFSAQQFPDLHSELNLSSLELGDSALYFCASNLLDPNTEAFFGQGTRLTVV.